The clone carrying this T cell receptor beta chain was seen ten or more times. Its target is unknown. RNA transcripts yielded amplified TCR beta CDR3 regions. The library came from an HTBI-primed first-round RT-PCR and a second-round multiplex PCR. MiXCR, run by TCRdb on the multiplex PCR reads, gives a single entry per CDR3 protein. The sample shows about 210,000 distinct CDR3 sequences, roughly 29% of them seen only once. Each donor who had ophthalmopathy showed moderate-to-severe activity, a CAS of ≥3, a NOSPECS of ≥4, and a duration under 3 months. The sample originates from a study of Graves' ophthalmopathy and Graves' hyperthyroidism. Overall study findings and caveats: Ophthalmopathy progression cases were predicted by the model with approximately 71% sensitivity and 72% to 80% specificity.

The sequence came from a man aged 45 to 65 with Graves' ophthalmopathy. Sequencing input: peripheral blood.

The CDR3 is CARGLVQETQYF. CDR3 coding DNA: TGTGCCAGAGGCCTAGTCCAAGAGACCCAGTACTTC. This chain uses TRBV2 with TRBJ2-5; D gene unclear. Trimming stripped 9 bases from V and 1 base from J, with 9 bases between. The germline V gene encodes CDR1 SNHLY and CDR2 FYNNEI. The CDR3 loop spans 12 amino acids.